This T cell receptor (beta chain) was documented in a study of blood T cell repertoires in COVID-19. Libraries were prepared by immunoSEQ multiplex PCR; TCRdb keeps only in-frame clonotypes and omits some of them. The sample includes over 100,000 clones, around nine tenths of them seen just once. Followed longitudinally, the Seattle patients had been enrolled during active infection. J was trimmed by 2 bases and V by 1 base; bases with no gene match: 2. The length of the CDR3 is 15 residues. In germline, CDR1 is MNHEY, CDR2 SMNVEV (reference sequence). The chain carries TRBV27 and TRBJ2-7; TRBD2 matches 10 bases. This sequence was found in a woman between 70 and 85 years old with COVID-19, enrolled during active disease. Sequenced material: peripheral blood. CDR3 protein: CASSLYGTSAYEQYF. CDR3 nucleotide sequence: TGTGCCAGCAGTTTATATGGGACTAGCGCCTACGAGCAGTACTTC.